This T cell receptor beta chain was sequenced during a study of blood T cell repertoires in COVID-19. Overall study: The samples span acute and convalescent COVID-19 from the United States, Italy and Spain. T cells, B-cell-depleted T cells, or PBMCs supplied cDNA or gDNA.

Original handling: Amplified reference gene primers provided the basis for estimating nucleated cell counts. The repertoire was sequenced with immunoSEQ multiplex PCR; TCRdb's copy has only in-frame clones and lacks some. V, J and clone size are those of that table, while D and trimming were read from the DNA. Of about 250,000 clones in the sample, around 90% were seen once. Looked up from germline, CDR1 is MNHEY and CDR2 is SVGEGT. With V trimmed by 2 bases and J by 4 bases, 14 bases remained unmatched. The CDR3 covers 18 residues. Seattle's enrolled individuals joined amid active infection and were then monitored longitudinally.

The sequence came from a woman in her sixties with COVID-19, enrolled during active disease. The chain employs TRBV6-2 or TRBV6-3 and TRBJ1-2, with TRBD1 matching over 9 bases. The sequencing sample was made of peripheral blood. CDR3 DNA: TGTGCCAGCAGTTACCAAAGGACAGGGGCGCCCGGGTCCTATGGCTACACCTTC. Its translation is CASSYQRTGAPGSYGYTF.